Following are 16 T cell receptor beta chains from one sample sequenced in a study of cytotoxic CD8 clonotypes in ibrutinib-treated CLL. Profiled with immunoSEQ multiplex PCR; TCRdb holds only in-frame clones, not every one. Found here are 80,000 to 95,000 clones, 70% to 80% of them singletons; the top ten hold around 4.8%. Sequencing was performed on PBMCs, taken after 12 months of ibrutinib treatment. The receptors derive from a human donor with chronic lymphocytic leukemia.

This clone showed up many times. The chain carries TRBV6-5 and TRBJ1-6; no clear D gene. The CDR3 has 16 amino acids. The ends were cut back, 0 bases at V and 9 bases at J, with 15 bases in the middle. Germline values: CDR1 MNHEY, CDR2 SVGAGI. This chain's CDR3 is CASSYSGRRDSSPLHF. CDR3 in DNA: TGTGCCAGCAGTTACTCGGGCAGGAGAGACTCTTCACCCCTCCACTTT.

This clone has only one observation. J is TRBJ2-7 and V is TRBV10-3; 7 bases fit TRBD2. Looked up from germline, CDR1 is ENHRY and CDR2 is SYGVKD. The ends lost 2 bases at V and 4 bases at J; junction bases unmatched: 8. The CDR3 length is 15 residues. CDR3 loop: CAISEGERGGYEQYF. DNA of the CDR3: TGTGCCATCAGTGAGGGGGAAAGGGGAGGGTACGAGCAGTACTTC.

The chain has TRBV6-5 and TRBJ2-7, with D perhaps TRBD2 (7 bases). Trimming pared 6 bases from V and 5 bases from J, leaving 20 bases between. The CDR3 runs to 15 residues. CDR1 MNHEY and CDR2 SVGAGI come from the germline V gene. CDR3 protein: CASRSLGAGVDEQYF. In DNA form, the CDR3 reads TGTGCCAGCAGATCCCTGGGGGCGGGAGTGGACGAGCAGTACTTC.

This clone was observed a few times. The chain recombines TRBV18 with TRBJ2-7; 8 bases are shared with TRBD2. Germline lookup yields CDR1 KGHSH and CDR2 LQKENI. The CDR3 is 14 residues long. Losses at the gene ends were 3 bases for V and 5 bases for J; bases not matched to a gene: 6. CDR3: CASSPGRDVDEQYF. Here the CDR3 DNA reads TGTGCCAGCTCACCCGGGAGGGACGTCGACGAGCAGTACTTC. The full variable domain, its missing parts supplied by reference TRBV18 and TRBJ2-7, is NAGVMQNPRHLVRRRGQEARLRCSPMKGHSHVYWYRQLPEEGLKFMVYLQKENIIDESGMPKERFSAEFPKEGPSILRIQQVVRGDSAAYFCASSPGRDVDEQYFGPGTRLTVT.

In its sample, this clone was seen a few times. The V call is TRBV10-3, the J call TRBJ1-2, with 7 positions matching TRBD1. In germline, CDR1 is ENHRY, CDR2 SYGVKD. CDR3 size: 16 residues. The V gene end was trimmed by 0 bases and the J gene end by 7 bases; junction bases not matched to a gene: 11. DNA for the CDR3: TGTGCCATCAGTGAGTCGTCCGGAGTCAGGGGGTTTGGCTACACCTTC. It encodes CAISESSGVRGFGYTF.

This clone was seen more than once but under ten times. The gene calls are TRBV5-6 and TRBJ1-5; 12 bases agree with TRBD1. Losses at the gene ends were 4 bases for V and 11 bases for J; bases not matched to a gene: 10. The CDR3 has 15 residues. CDR1 and CDR2 from the germline V gene are SGHDT and YYEEEE. CDR3 sequence (DNA): TGTGCCAGCAGCCGAGGGGGACAGGGGGCGTGGGCCCAGCATTTT. Encoded protein: CASSRGGQGAWAQHF.

V usage is TRBV2 and J usage is TRBJ1-2, with 7 bases lining up with TRBD1. V was clipped by 4 bases and J by 5 bases; unmatched bases: 4. The CDR3 contains 13 residues. Germline V CDR1 and CDR2: SNHLY, FYNNEI. CDR3 nucleotides: TGTGCCAGCAGTGGGACAGGAGGATATGGCTACACCTTC. It encodes CASSGTGGYGYTF.

This clone came up once. This chain uses TRBV9 with TRBJ1-1; weak D call: TRBD1 (5 bases). The CDR3 is made up of 16 amino acids. V was pared by 0 bases and J by 4 bases, with 16 bases between. Germline CDR1 is SGDLS and CDR2 is YYNGEE. The CDR3 DNA is TGTGCCAGCAGCGTAGCTTCGGCAGGGCGAAGCACTGAAGCTTTCTTT. It is translated as CASSVASAGRSTEAFF.

The rearrangement uses TRBV28 and TRBJ1-2, with D uncertain. Germline loops: CDR1 MDHEN, CDR2 SYDVKM. V lost 1 base and J lost 0, with 15 bases in between. This CDR3 spans 17 amino acids. The CDR3 is CASSLSTGVYPNYGYTF. CDR3 bases: TGTGCCAGCAGTTTATCTACCGGGGTCTACCCTAACTATGGCTACACCTTC.

The chain uses TRBV18 and TRBJ1-3; no reliable D call. The CDR3 sequence is 15 residues long. Germline V gene lookup returns CDR1 KGHSH and CDR2 LQKENI. The V and J ends lost 1 base and 0 bases respectively, with 7 bases between them. CDR3 loop: CASSPQADSGNTIYF. CDR3 nucleotide sequence: TGTGCCAGCTCACCACAGGCAGACTCTGGAAACACCATATATTTT.

In its sample, this clone was seen a few times. This chain joins TRBV7-9 and TRBJ2-3; the D is unclear. Germline V CDR1 and CDR2: SEHNR, FQNEAQ (reference sequence). The V end lost 6 bases, the J end lost 1 base, and 11 bases lay between the germline ends. The CDR3 sequence is 14 residues long. CDR3 region: CASRQPAGTDTQYF. The CDR3, as DNA: TGTGCCAGCAGACAACCGGCGGGCACAGATACGCAGTATTTT.

CDR3 bases: TGTGCCAGCAGCTTTGATGGGACAGGGAACTATGGCTACACCTTC. Its protein product is CASSFDGTGNYGYTF. V is TRBV7-3 and J is TRBJ1-2, with TRBD1 matching 9 bases. The ends lost 3 bases at V and 2 bases at J; junction bases unmatched: 4. CDR3 length equals 15 residues. Germline V lookup: CDR1 SGHTA, CDR2 FQGTGA.

The rearrangement links TRBV15 to TRBJ2-2; 14 bases are shared with TRBD2. Germline loops: CDR1 LNHNV, CDR2 YYDKDF (reference sequence). After removal of 6 bases from V and 6 bases from J, the junction contained 3 bases not matched to a gene. The CDR3 covers 15 residues. CDR3 coding DNA: TGTGCCACCAGGAGGGGACTAGCGGGAGCCGGGGAGCTGTTTTTT. This sequence encodes CATRRGLAGAGELFF.

This clone was counted between two and nine times. V usage is TRBV18 and J usage is TRBJ1-1; 9 positions agree with TRBD1. This CDR3 contains 13 residues. J gave up 6 bases and V 6 bases, and 5 bases lay outside the gene matches. The germline CDR1 and CDR2 sequences are KGHSH and LQKENI. CDR3 coding DNA: TGTGCCAGCTCCCCCGGGACAGGGTCTGAAGCTTTCTTT. Translation gives CASSPGTGSEAFF. Filled out from reference TRBV18 and TRBJ1-1, the complete variable domain reads NAGVMQNPRHLVRRRGQEARLRCSPMKGHSHVYWYRQLPEEGLKFMVYLQKENIIDESGMPKERFSAEFPKEGPSILRIQQVVRGDSAAYFCASSPGTGSEAFFGQGTRLTVV.

The V call is TRBV2, the J call TRBJ2-1; 11 bases map to TRBD2. Trimming removed 5 bases from V and 12 bases from J; junction bases left unmatched: 3. This CDR3 has 12 residues. CDR1 and CDR2 from the germline V gene are SNHLY and FYNNEI. The CDR3 spells CASSRSGGAQFF. The CDR3 region has the DNA TGTGCCAGCAGTCGTAGCGGGGGGGCGCAGTTCTTC.

The V call is TRBV6-5, the J call TRBJ1-1; D gene unclear. V lost 1 base and J lost 4, with 7 bases in between. Germline assignment: CDR1 MNHEY and CDR2 SVGAGI. The length of the CDR3 is 13 residues. CDR3 in amino acids: CASSYWLGTEAFF. CDR3 nucleotide sequence: TGTGCCAGCAGTTACTGGTTGGGCACTGAAGCTTTCTTT.